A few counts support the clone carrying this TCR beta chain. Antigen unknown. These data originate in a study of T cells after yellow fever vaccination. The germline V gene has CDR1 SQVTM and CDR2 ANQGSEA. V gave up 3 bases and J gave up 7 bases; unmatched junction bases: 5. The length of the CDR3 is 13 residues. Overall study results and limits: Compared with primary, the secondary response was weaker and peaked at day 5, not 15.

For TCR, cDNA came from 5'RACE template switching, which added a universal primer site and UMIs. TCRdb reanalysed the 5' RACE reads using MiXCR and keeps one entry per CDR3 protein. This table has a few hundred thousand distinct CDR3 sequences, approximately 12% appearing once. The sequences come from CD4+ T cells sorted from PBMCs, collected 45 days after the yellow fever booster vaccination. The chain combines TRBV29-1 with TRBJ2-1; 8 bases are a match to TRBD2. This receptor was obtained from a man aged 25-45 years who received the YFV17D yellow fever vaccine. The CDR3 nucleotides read TGCAGCGTTGATCCTGCGGGAGGAAATGAGCAGTTCTTC. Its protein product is CSVDPAGGNEQFF.